This T cell receptor beta chain was sequenced during a study of glioma-infiltrating T cells. TCR alpha and beta CDR3 regions were amplified from RNA using iRepertoire nested multiplex PCR. Via MiXCR, TCRdb re-called the multiplex PCR reads, giving one row per CDR3 protein. This repertoire shows tens of thousands of distinct CDR3 sequences, 40% found once; its top ten account for less than 45%. Many counts were recorded for this clonotype. This TCR came from a human donor with low-grade glioma or glioblastoma, undergoing nonglioma brain surgery, or in good health (not recorded which). The sequencing input was glioma tissue, nonneoplastic brain tissue, or PBMCs (not recorded which).

CDR3: CASSLDVGPGREQYF. The DNA for the CDR3 is TGTGCCAGCAGCTTAGACGTGGGGCCCGGTCGTGAGCAGTACTTC. The V gene is TRBV11-2, the J gene TRBJ2-7; maybe TRBD1 (5 bases). Germline loops: CDR1 SGHAT, CDR2 FQNNGV. The CDR3 is 15 residues long. V was cut by 0 bases and J by 7 bases, with 16 bases left in between. The whole variable domain, remainder taken from reference TRBV11-2 and TRBJ2-7, is EAGVAQSPRYKIIEKRQSVAFWCNPISGHATLYWYQQILGQGPKLLIQFQNNGVVDDSQLPKDRFSAERLKGVDSTLKIQPAKLEDSAVYLCASSLDVGPGREQYFGPGTRLTVT.